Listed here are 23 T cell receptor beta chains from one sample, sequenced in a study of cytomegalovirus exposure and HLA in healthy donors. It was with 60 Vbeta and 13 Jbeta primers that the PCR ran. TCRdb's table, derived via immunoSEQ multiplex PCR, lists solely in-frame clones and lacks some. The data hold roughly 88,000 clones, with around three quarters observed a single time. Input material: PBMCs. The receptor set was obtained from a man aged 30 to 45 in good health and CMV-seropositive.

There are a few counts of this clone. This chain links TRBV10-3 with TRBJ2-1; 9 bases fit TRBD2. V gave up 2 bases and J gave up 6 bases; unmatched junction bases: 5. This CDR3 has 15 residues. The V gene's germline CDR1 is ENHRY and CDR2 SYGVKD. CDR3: CAISEQAGGPNEQFF. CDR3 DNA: TGTGCCATCAGTGAGCAGGCGGGGGGGCCCAATGAGCAGTTCTTC.

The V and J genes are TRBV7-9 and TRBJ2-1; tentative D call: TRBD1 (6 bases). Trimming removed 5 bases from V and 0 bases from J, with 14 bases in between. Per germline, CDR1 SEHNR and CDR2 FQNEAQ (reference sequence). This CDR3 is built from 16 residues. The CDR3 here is CASSTPQGSSYNEQFF. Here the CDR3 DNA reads TGTGCCAGCAGCACACCACAGGGCAGCTCCTACAATGAGCAGTTCTTC.

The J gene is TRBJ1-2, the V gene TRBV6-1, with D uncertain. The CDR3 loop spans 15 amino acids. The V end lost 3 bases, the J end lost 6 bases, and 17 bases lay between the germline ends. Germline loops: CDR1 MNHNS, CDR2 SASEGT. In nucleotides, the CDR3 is TGTGCCAGCAGTGAGTCAGGCAGGCGTACTGATGGCTACACCTTC. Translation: CASSESGRRTDGYTF.

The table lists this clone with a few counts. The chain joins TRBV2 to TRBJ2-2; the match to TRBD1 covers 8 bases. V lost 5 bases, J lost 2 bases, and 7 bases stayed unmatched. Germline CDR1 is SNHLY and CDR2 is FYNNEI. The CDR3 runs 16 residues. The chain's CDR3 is CASSLRGQGNTGELFF. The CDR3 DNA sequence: TGTGCCAGCAGTCTTCGCGGACAGGGTAACACCGGGGAGCTGTTTTTT.

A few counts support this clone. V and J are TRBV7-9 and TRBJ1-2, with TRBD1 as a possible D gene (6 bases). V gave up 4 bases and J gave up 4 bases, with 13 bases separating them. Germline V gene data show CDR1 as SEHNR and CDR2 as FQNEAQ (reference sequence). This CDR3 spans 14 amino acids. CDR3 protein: CASSSMDSGYGYTF. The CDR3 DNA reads TGTGCCAGCAGCTCCATGGACAGTGGCTATGGCTACACCTTC.

The CDR3 is CASSPRQGSGAKNIQYF. CDR3 nucleotides: TGTGCCAGCAGCCCAAGACAGGGTAGTGGAGCCAAAAACATTCAGTACTTC. The chain recombines TRBV5-8 with TRBJ2-4, with TRBD1 matching 7 bases. Germline-derived CDR1 and CDR2 are SGHTS and YDEGEE. J gave up 0 bases and V 4 bases, and 10 bases lay outside the gene matches. The CDR3 loop spans 17 amino acids.

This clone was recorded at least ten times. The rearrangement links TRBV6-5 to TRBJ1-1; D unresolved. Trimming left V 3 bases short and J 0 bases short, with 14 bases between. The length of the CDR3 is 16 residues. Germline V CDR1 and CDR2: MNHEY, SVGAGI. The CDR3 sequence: CASSYGGSGMNTEAFF. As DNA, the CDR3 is TGTGCCAGCAGTTATGGAGGGAGCGGCATGAACACTGAAGCTTTCTTT.

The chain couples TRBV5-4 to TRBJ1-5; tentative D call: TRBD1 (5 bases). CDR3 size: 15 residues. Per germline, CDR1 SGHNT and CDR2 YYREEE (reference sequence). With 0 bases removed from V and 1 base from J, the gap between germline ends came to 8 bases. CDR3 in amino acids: CASSLGQGSNQPQHF. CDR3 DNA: TGTGCCAGCAGCTTGGGTCAGGGAAGCAATCAGCCCCAGCATTTT.

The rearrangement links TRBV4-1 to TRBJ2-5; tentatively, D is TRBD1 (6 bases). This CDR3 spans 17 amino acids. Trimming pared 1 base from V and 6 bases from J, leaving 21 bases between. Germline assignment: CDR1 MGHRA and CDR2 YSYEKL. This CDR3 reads CASSQGTSGDPRKTQYF. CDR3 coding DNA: TGCGCCAGCAGCCAAGGAACGTCAGGGGATCCAAGAAAGACCCAGTACTTC.

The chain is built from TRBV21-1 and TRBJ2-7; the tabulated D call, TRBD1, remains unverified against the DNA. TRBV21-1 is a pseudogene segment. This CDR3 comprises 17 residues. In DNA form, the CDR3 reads TGTGCCAGCAGCAAAGTTGTAGAGACAGGGGATCTATACGAGCAGTACGTC. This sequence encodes CASSKVVETGDLYEQYV.

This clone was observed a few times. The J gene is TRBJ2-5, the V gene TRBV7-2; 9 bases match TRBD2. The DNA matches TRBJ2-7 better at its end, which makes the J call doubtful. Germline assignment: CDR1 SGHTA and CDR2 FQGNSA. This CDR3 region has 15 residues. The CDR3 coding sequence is TGTGCCAGCAGCTTAGGGGGACTAGCTAATTACGAGCAGTACTTC. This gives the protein CASSLGGLANYEQYF.

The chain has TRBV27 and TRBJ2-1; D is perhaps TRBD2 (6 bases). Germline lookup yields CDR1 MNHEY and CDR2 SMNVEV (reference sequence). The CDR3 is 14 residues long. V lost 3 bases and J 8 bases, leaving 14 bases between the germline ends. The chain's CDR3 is CASSLGLQIDEQFF. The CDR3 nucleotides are TGTGCCAGCAGTTTGGGACTTCAAATCGATGAGCAGTTCTTC.

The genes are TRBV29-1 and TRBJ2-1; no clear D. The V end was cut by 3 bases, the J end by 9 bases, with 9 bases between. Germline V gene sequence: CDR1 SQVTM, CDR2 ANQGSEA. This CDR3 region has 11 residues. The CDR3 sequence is CSVEGQAEQFF. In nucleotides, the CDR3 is TGCAGCGTTGAGGGCCAAGCTGAGCAGTTCTTC.

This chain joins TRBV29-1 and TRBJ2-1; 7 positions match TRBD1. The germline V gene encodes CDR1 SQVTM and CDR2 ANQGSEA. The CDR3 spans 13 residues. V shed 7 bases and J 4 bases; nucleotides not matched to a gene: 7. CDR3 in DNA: TGCAGCGCCCGGGACAGCGAGTACAATGAGCAGTTCTTC. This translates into CSARDSEYNEQFF.

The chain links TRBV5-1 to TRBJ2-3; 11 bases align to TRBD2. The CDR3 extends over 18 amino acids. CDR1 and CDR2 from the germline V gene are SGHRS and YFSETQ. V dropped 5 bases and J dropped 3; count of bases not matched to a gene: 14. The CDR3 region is CASRSAWMASGRTDTQYF. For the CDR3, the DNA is TGCGCCAGCAGATCCGCGTGGATGGCTAGCGGGAGGACAGATACGCAGTATTTT.

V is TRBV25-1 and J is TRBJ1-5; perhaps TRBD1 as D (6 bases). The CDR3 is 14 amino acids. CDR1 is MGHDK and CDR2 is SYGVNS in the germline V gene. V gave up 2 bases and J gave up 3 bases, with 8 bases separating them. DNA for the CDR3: TGTGCCAGCAGTGAAACAGGGACCAATCAGCCCCAGCATTTT. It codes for CASSETGTNQPQHF.

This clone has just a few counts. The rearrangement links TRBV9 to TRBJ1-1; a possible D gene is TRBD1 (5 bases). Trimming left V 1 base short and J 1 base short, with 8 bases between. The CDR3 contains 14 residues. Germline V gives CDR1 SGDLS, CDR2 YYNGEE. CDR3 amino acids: CASSVLGGNTEAFF. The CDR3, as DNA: TGTGCCAGCAGCGTACTGGGGGGGAACACTGAAGCTTTCTTT.

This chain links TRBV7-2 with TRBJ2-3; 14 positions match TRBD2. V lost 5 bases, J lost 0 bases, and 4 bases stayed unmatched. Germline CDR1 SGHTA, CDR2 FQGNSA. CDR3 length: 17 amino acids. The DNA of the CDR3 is TGTGCCAGCAGCGTCAGGACTAGCGGGAGGAGCACAGATACGCAGTATTTT. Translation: CASSVRTSGRSTDTQYF. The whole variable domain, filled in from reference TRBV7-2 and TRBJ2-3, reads GAGVSQSPSNKVTEKGKDVELRCDPISGHTALYWYRQSLGQGLEFLIYFQGNSAPDKSGLPSDRFSAERTGGSVSTLTIQRTQQEDSAVYLCASSVRTSGRSTDTQYFGPGTRLTVL.

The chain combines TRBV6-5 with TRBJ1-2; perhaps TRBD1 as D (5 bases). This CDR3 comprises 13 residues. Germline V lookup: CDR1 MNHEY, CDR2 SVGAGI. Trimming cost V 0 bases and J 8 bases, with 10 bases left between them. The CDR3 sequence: CASSYSIGVGYTF. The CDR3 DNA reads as TGTGCCAGCAGTTACTCGATAGGGGTCGGCTACACCTTC.

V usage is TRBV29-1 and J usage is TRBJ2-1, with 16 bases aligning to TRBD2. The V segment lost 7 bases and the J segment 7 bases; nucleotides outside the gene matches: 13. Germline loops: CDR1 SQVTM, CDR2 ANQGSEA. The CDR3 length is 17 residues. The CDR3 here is CSAAGLAGGGSLNEQFF. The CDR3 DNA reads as TGCAGCGCCGCGGGACTAGCGGGAGGGGGCTCTTTAAATGAGCAGTTCTTC.

The CDR3 DNA sequence: TGTGCCAGCAGTTTACAGGGTGGAACTGAAGCTTTCTTT. This gives the protein CASSLQGGTEAFF. This chain uses TRBV27 with TRBJ1-1; TRBD1 is a possible D gene (5 bases). Per germline, CDR1 MNHEY and CDR2 SMNVEV (reference sequence). The CDR3 consists of 13 residues. With 2 bases removed from V and 5 bases from J, the gap between germline ends came to 9 bases.

The CDR3 region is CASSSLIAGVKQETQYF. The CDR3, as DNA: TGTGCCAGCAGCTCGCTCATAGCGGGCGTTAAACAAGAGACCCAGTACTTC. The J gene is TRBJ2-5, the V gene TRBV7-8; 7 bases agree with TRBD2. The CDR3 totals 17 residues. The germline CDR1 and CDR2 sequences are SGHVS and FQNEAQ. V shed 4 bases and J 2 bases; nucleotides not matched to a gene: 13. Using reference TRBV7-8 and TRBJ2-5 for the parts outside the CDR3, the full variable domain is GAGVSQSPRYKVAKRGQDVALRCDPISGHVSLFWYQQALGQGPEFLTYFQNEAQLDKSGLPSDRFFAERPEGSVSTLKIQRTQQEDSAVYLCASSSLIAGVKQETQYFGPGTRLLVL.

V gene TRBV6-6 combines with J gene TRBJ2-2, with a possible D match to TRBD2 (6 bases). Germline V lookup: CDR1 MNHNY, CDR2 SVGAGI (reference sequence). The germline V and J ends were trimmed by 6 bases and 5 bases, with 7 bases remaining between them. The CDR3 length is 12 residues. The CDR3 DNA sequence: TGTGCCAGCAGGGGGGGTACCGGGGAGCTGTTTTTT. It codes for CASRGGTGELFF.